A single sample gave rise to the 9 T cell receptor beta chains below, sequenced in a study of cytomegalovirus exposure and HLA in healthy donors. The PCR was carried out with 60 Vbeta primers and 13 Jbeta primers. The protocol was immunoSEQ multiplex PCR, while the TCRdb copy is restricted to in-frame clones and leaves out a portion. The sample gives 50,000 to 75,000 clones, 65% to 90% of which show up once; 1.6% is in the top ten. The sequenced sample was PBMCs. These receptors were taken from a human donor in good health.

J is TRBJ2-3 and V is TRBV6-6; 8 bases fit TRBD2. The CDR3 length is 14 residues. The V segment lost 6 bases and the J segment 1 base; nucleotides outside the gene matches: 3. CDR1 and CDR2 from the germline V gene are MNHNY and SVGAGI (reference sequence). CDR3 nucleotide sequence: TGTGCCAGCAGACAAGCGGGAGGCACAGATACGCAGTATTTT. Translating gives CASRQAGGTDTQYF.

The chain links TRBV7-6 to TRBJ1-2, with 7 bases aligning to TRBD1. The V segment lost 1 base and the J segment 7 bases; nucleotides outside the gene matches: 3. CDR3 length equals 13 residues. Germline V gene data show CDR1 as SGHVS and CDR2 as FNYEAQ. The CDR3 sequence is CASSLVRGPGYTF. The CDR3 DNA is TGTGCCAGCAGCTTAGTTAGGGGGCCTGGCTACACCTTC.

The chain links TRBV4-3 to TRBJ2-3; the D is unclear. CDR3 length: 17 amino acids. CDR1 and CDR2 (germline): LGHNA, YSLEER. V was pared by 1 base and J by 3 bases, with 17 bases between. For the CDR3, the DNA is TGCGCCAGCAGCCAAGGAGGTGGTGGCGGAAAGACAGATACGCAGTATTTT. Its translation is CASSQGGGGGKTDTQYF.

CDR3: CASSSIRGGTGELFF. Written as DNA, the CDR3 is TGTGCCAGCAGCTCTATTAGGGGGGGAACCGGGGAGCTGTTTTTT. The rearrangement uses TRBV7-8 and TRBJ2-2; D is possibly TRBD2 (7 bases). The CDR3 sequence is 15 residues long. V dropped 4 bases and J dropped 5 bases, with 14 bases sitting between them. The germline V gene has CDR1 SGHVS and CDR2 FQNEAQ.

This clone was seen a handful of times. The rearrangement uses TRBV25-1 and TRBJ2-1, with 7 bases aligning to TRBD1. This CDR3 is 13 amino acids long. V trimming: 8 bases; J trimming: 6 bases; junction bases outside the gene matches: 7. Looked up from germline, CDR1 is MGHDK and CDR2 is SYGVNS. CDR3 nucleotides: TGTGCCAGCGGGAGAAGGGGGCGCAATGAGCAGTTCTTC. The encoded protein is CASGRRGRNEQFF.

The chain carries TRBV6-4 and TRBJ2-3, with 8 bases fitting TRBD2. The junction had 6 bases not matched to a gene; V was cut back by 4 bases and J by 6 bases. The CDR3 is 14 amino acids. In germline, CDR1 is MRHNA, CDR2 SNTAGT. The CDR3 loop reads CASSVAGGSDTQYF. DNA for the CDR3: TGTGCCAGCAGTGTGGCGGGGGGATCGGATACGCAGTATTTT.

The chain combines TRBV4-1 with TRBJ2-5; D is perhaps TRBD2 (6 bases). This CDR3 has 17 residues. Trimming removed 0 bases at V and 5 bases at J, with 19 bases between. Germline assignment: CDR1 MGHRA and CDR2 YSYEKL. CDR3 region: CASSQDGGLDLWETQYF. The CDR3 DNA reads as TGCGCCAGCAGCCAAGATGGGGGACTCGACTTGTGGGAGACCCAGTACTTC.

In the case of this clone: Additional DNA sequences in this sample encode the identical CDR3. J is TRBJ2-1 and V is TRBV5-8; TRBD2 aligns across 8 bases. J was trimmed by 7 bases and V by 0 bases; bases with no gene match: 6. The germline CDR1 and CDR2 sequences are SGHTS and YDEGEE. The CDR3 spans 15 residues. DNA for the CDR3: TGTGCCAGCAGCTTGGTCACGGGAGGGTGGAATGAGCAGTTCTTC. Translation gives CASSLVTGGWNEQFF.

This clone was recorded only once. This sequence joins TRBV5-3 and TRBJ2-7; 8 positions match TRBD1. TRBV5-3 is annotated as an ORF whose role is uncertain. V trimming: 3 bases; J trimming: 1 base; junction bases outside the gene matches: 3. This CDR3 has 14 residues. The CDR3 coding sequence is TGTGCCAGAAGCTCGGGGACAGGATCCTACGAGCAGTACTTC. This codes for CARSSGTGSYEQYF.